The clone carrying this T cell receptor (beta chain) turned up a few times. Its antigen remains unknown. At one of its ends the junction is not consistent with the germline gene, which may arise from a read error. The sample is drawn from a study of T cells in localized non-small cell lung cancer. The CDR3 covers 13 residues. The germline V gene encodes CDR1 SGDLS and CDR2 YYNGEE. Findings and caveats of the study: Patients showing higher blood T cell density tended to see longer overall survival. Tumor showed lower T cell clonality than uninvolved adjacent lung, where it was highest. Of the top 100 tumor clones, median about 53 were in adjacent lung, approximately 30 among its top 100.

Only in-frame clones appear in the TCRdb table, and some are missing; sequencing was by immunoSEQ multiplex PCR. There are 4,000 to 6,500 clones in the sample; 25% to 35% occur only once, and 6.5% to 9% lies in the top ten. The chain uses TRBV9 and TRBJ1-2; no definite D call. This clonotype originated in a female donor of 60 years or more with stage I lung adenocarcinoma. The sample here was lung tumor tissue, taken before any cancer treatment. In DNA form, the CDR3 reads TGTGCCAGCAGTGTAGCCGGAGGGTATGGCTACACCTTC. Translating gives CASSVAGGYGYTF.